This T cell receptor (beta chain) emerged from a study of response to subunit inactivated influenza vaccine. The study's findings and limits: Authors suggested each seasonal flu vaccination may recruit only limited numbers of new T cells.

V lost 4 bases, J lost 3 bases, and 10 bases stayed unmatched. CDR1 and CDR2 (germline): SGHVS, FNYEAQ. The CDR3 has 16 residues. MiXCR, run by TCRdb on the RT-PCR reads, gives a single entry per CDR3 protein. Of hundreds of thousands of distinct CDR3 sequences in the sample, roughly 9.8% were seen once. This clonotype was counted many times. Its antigen is currently unknown. This receptor was identified in a man aged 45-65 years who received an inactivated influenza vaccine. The rearrangement links TRBV7-6 to TRBJ2-7, with TRBD1 matching 9 bases. The source was PBMCs from blood, collected roughly 46 days after vaccination. The CDR3 loop reads CASSYVGGTGIYEQYF. CDR3 DNA: TGTGCCAGCAGCTATGTTGGGGGGACAGGGATCTACGAGCAGTACTTC.